These 5 T cell receptor beta chains were all obtained from the same sample, sequenced in a study of beta chain features in type 1 diabetes. Study conclusions and caveats: Shorter TCRB CDR3s, moderately but significantly so, marked every one of the four CD4+ subsets in Type 1 diabetes patients.

Their cognate antigens are unknown. TCRB transcripts that were expressed got sequenced, as all of the isolated RNA had been reverse transcribed. Generated by immunoSEQ multiplex PCR, the TCRdb table keeps only in-frame clones and is missing some. The sample includes some 160,000 clones, 6.5% to 10% of them seen just once. The material sequenced was central memory CD4+ T cells from blood. These receptors came from a woman between 18 and 29 years old with type 1 diabetes.

The CDR3 region has the DNA TGTGCCAGCAGCGGGACAGGGGTCATCAATGAGCAGTTCTTC. It yields the protein CASSGTGVINEQFF. The chain carries TRBV2 and TRBJ2-1, with 10 positions matching TRBD1. Trimming took 6 bases from V and 6 from J; bases not matched to a gene: 5. The germline V gene has CDR1 SNHLY and CDR2 FYNNEI. The CDR3 has 14 residues.

The rearrangement joins TRBV7-9 to TRBJ2-3; TRBD2 matches at 13 bases. The junction had 5 bases not matched to a gene; V was cut back by 5 bases and J by 3 bases. Germline assignment: CDR1 SEHNR and CDR2 FQNEAQ (reference sequence). The CDR3 extends over 16 amino acids. CDR3 DNA: TGTGCCAGCAGCCCACTAGCGGGAGGGCGTACAGATACGCAGTATTTT. As protein: CASSPLAGGRTDTQYF.

The chain recombines TRBV5-1 with TRBJ2-2, with D possibly matching TRBD1 (6 bases). The V gene's germline CDR1 is SGHRS and CDR2 YFSETQ. Deletions cut 4 bases from V and 4 bases from J, with 8 bases between. This CDR3 spans 13 amino acids. Written as DNA, the CDR3 is TGCGCCAGCAGCCCGGACAGCACCGGGGAGCTGTTTTTT. This encodes CASSPDSTGELFF. The entire variable domain, with the rest obtained from reference TRBV5-1 and TRBJ2-2, is as follows: KAGVTQTPRYLIKTRGQQVTLSCSPISGHRSVSWYQQTPGQGLQFLFEYFSETQRNKGNFPGRFSGRQFSNSRSEMNVSTLELGDSALYLCASSPDSTGELFFGEGSRLTVL.

This clone was counted between two and nine times. CDR3 bases: TGTGCCAGCAGCTTCGACAGTACCTCTGGAAACACCATATATTTT. The encoded protein is CASSFDSTSGNTIYF. This chain joins TRBV5-4 and TRBJ1-3; weak D call: TRBD1 (5 bases). This CDR3 contains 15 residues. CDR1 is SGHNT and CDR2 is YYREEE in the germline V gene (reference sequence). Between the trimmed V and J ends, which lost 2 bases and 0 bases, there was a span of 9 bases.

This clone was recorded a few times. The chain combines TRBV28 with TRBJ2-3, with D tentatively TRBD2 (5 bases). The CDR3 covers 16 residues. Trimming removed 5 bases at V and 3 bases at J, with 18 bases between. The V gene's germline CDR1 is MDHEN and CDR2 SYDVKM. The CDR3 loop is CASSPPLVRRTDTQYF. The DNA for the CDR3 is TGTGCCAGCAGTCCCCCCCTCGTGCGGAGGACAGATACGCAGTATTTT.